The sequence of this TCR beta chain was determined in a study of T cells in women clearing cervical HPV infection. Background on the study: Case blood drawn at lesion detection; control blood after infection cleared. With HLA typing for only a few women, HLA confounding remains possible.

Points from the study as a whole: Controls had more TRBV6-7 (approximately 0.16%) than cases (about 0.11%).

Concerning this clone: As yet, its antigen is unknown. The sequenced fragment ends 3 residues before the CDR3 boundary, so the rest is inferred from the germline J gene.

Average input was roughly 1,200 ng genomic DNA for immunoSEQ TCR beta CDR3 amplification. Assay used: immunoSEQ multiplex PCR; TCRdb lists only in-frame clones, some missing. The ten top clones account for 6% to 7%, within a sample of fewer than 30,000 clones. Germline CDR1 is SGHRS and CDR2 is YFSETQ. CDR3 size: 14 residues. V shed 4 bases and J shed 1 base, with 9 bases lying between them. Specimen: blood buffy coat. The chain joins TRBV5-1 to TRBJ2-1, with TRBD2 as a possible D gene (5 bases). The TCR sequence derives from a woman between 18 and 69 years old with a cervical HPV16 infection that either progressed to CIN3+ or cleared (not recorded which). The sequenced part of the CDR3 DNA is TGCGCCAGCAGCACGGTAGCGTCCTACAATGAG. It specifies CASSTVASYNE. Given in full, the CDR3 is CASSTVASYNEQFF.